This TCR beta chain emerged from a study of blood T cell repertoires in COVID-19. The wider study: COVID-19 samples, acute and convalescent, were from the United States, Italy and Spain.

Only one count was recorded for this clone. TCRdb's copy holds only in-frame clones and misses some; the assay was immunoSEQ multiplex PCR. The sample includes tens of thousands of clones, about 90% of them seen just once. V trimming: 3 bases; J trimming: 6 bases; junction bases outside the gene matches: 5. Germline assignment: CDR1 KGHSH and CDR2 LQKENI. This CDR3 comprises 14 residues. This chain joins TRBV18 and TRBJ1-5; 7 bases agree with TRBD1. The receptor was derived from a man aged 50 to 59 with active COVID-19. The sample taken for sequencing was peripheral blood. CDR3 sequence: CASSPTGASQPQHF. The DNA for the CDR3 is TGTGCCAGCTCACCCACAGGGGCCAGTCAGCCCCAGCATTTT.